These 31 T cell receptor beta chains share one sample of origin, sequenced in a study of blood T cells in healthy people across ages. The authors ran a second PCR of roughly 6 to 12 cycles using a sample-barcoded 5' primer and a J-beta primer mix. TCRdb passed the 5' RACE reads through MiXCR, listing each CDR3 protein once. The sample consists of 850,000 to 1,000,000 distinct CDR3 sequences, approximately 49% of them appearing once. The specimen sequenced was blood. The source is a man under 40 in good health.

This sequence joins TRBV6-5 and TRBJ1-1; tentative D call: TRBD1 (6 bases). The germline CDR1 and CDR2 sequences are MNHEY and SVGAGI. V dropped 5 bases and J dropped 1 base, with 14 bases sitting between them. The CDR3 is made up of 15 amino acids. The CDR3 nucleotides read TGTGCCAGCAGTGCGCTCGGGGGCCAGAACACTGAAGCTTTCTTT. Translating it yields CASSALGGQNTEAFF.

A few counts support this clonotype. Here the CDR3 DNA reads TGTGCCAGCAGTTCAGCAGTTGACTATGGCTACACCTTC. Encoded protein: CASSSAVDYGYTF. The V and J genes are TRBV12-3 or TRBV12-4 and TRBJ1-2; D gene ambiguous. The germline V and J ends were trimmed by 4 bases and 3 bases, with 9 bases remaining between them. This CDR3 is built from 13 residues.

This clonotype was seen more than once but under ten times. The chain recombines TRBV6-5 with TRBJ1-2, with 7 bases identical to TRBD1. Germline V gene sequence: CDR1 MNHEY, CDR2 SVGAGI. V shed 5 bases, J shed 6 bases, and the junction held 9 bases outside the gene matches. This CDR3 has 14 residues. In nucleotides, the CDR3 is TGTGCCAGCAGTACCGGGATACAGGGGAATGGCTACACCTTC. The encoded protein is CASSTGIQGNGYTF.

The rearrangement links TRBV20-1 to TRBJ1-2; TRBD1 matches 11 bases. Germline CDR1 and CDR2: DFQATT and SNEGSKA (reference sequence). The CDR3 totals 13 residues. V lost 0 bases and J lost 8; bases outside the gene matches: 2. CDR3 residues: CSARERTGGGYTF. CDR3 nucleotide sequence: TGCAGTGCTAGAGAACGGACAGGGGGCGGCTACACCTTC.

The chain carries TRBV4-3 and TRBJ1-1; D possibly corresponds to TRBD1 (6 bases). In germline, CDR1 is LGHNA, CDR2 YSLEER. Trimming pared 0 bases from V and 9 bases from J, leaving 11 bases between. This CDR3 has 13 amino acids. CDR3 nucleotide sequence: TGCGCCAGCAGCCAAGAATCCACAGGGCAAGCTTTCTTT. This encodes CASSQESTGQAFF.

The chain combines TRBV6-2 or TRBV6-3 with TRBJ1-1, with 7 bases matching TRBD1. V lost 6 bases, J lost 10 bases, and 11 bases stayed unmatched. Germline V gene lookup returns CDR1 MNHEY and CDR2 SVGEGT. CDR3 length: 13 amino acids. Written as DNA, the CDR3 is TGTGCCAGCAGCATGGACAGGCTACGTCCAGCTTTCTTT. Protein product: CASSMDRLRPAFF.

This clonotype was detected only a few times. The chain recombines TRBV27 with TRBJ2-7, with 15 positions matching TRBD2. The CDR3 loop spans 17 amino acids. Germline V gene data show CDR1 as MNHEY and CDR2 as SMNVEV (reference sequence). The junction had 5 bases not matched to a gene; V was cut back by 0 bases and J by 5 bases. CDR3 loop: CASSLSVGLAGGNEQYF. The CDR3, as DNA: TGTGCCAGCAGTTTATCGGTGGGACTAGCGGGGGGAAACGAGCAGTACTTC.

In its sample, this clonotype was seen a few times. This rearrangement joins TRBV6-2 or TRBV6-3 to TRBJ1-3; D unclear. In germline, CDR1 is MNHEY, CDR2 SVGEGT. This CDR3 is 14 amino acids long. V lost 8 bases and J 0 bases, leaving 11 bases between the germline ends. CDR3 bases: TGTGCCAGCGGCGGGCCGACCTCTGGAAACACCATATATTTT. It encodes CASGGPTSGNTIYF.

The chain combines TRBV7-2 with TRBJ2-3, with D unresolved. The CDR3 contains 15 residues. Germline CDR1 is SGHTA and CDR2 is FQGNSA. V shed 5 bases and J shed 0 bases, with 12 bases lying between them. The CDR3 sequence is CASSPSVYSTDTQYF. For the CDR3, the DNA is TGTGCCAGCAGCCCGTCGGTCTATAGCACAGATACGCAGTATTTT.

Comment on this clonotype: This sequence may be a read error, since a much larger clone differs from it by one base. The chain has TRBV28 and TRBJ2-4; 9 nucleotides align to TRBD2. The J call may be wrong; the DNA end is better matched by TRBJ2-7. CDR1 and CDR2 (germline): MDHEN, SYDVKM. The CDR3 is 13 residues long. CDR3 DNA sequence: TGTGCCTGCAACCGCGGGGGGGATTACGAGCAGTACTTC. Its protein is CACNRGGDYEQYF.

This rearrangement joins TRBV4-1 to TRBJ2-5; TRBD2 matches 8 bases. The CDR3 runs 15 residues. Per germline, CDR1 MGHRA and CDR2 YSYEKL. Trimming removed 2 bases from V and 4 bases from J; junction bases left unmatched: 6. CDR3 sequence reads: CASSQLGLAIETQYF. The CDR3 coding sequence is TGCGCCAGCAGCCAACTCGGACTAGCCATAGAGACCCAGTACTTC.

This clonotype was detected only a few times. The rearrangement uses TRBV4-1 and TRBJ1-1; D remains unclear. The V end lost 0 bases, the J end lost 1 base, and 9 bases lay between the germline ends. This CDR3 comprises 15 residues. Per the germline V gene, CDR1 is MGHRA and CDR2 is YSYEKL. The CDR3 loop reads CASSQEPGPNTEAFF. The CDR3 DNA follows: TGCGCCAGCAGCCAAGAGCCCGGACCGAACACTGAAGCTTTCTTT.

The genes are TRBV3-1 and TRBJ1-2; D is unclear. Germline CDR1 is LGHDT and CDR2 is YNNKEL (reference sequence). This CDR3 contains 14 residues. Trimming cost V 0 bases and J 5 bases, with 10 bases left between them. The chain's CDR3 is CASSQDGRQYGYTF. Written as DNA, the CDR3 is TGTGCCAGCAGCCAAGATGGGCGGCAGTATGGCTACACCTTC.

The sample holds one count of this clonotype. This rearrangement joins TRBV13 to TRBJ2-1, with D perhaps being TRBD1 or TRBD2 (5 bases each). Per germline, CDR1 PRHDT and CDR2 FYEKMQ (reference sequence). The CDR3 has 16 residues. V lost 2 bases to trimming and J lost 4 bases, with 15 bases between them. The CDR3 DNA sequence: TGTGCCAGCAGCTTACCTTCCATGGGGGAGTACAATGAGCAGTTCTTC. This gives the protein CASSLPSMGEYNEQFF.

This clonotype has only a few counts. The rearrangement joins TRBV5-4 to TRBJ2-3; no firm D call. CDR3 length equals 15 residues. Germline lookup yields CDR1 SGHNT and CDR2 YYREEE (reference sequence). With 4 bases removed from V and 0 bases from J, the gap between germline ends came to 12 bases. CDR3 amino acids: CASSEVTVSTDTQYF. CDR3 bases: TGTGCCAGCAGCGAGGTGACTGTTAGCACAGATACGCAGTATTTT.

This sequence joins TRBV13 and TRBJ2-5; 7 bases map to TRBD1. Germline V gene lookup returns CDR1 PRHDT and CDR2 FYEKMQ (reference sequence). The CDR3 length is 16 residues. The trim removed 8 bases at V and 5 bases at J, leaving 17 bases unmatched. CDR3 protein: CASPIHRGRILETQYF. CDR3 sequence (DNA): TGTGCCAGCCCGATCCACAGGGGACGGATTTTGGAGACCCAGTACTTC.

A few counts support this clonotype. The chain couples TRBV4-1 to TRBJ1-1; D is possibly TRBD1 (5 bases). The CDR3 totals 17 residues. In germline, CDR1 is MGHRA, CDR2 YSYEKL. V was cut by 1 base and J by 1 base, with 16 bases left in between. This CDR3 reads CASSQVSDGGENTEAFF. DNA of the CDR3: TGCGCCAGCAGCCAAGTCTCAGACGGGGGGGAGAACACTGAAGCTTTCTTT.

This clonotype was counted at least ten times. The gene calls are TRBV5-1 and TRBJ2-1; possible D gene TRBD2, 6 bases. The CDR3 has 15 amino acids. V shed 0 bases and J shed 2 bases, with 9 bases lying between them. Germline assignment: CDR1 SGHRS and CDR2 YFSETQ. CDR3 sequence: CASSLVGEAYNEQFF. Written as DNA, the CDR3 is TGCGCCAGCAGCTTGGTAGGGGAGGCCTACAATGAGCAGTTCTTC. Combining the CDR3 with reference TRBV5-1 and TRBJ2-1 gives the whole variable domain KAGVTQTPRYLIKTRGQQVTLSCSPISGHRSVSWYQQTPGQGLQFLFEYFSETQRNKGNFPGRFSGRQFSNSRSEMNVSTLELGDSALYLCASSLVGEAYNEQFFGPGTRLTVL.

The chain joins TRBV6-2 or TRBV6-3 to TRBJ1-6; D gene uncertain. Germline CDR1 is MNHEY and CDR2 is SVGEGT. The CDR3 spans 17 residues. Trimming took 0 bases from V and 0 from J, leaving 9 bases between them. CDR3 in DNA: TGTGCCAGCAGTTACTCCATCGGGTACTCCTATAATTCACCCCTCCACTTT. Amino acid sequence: CASSYSIGYSYNSPLHF.

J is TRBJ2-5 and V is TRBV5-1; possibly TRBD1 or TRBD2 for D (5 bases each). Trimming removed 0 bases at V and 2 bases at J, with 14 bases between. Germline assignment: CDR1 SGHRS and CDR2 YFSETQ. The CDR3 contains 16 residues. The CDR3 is CASSLAKEGRQETQYF. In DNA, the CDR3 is TGCGCCAGCAGCTTGGCCAAAGAGGGGCGTCAAGAGACCCAGTACTTC.

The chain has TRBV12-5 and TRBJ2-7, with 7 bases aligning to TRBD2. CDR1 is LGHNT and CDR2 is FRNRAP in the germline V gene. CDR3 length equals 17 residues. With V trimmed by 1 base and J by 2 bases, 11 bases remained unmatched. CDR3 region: CASGLGTNFRGAYEQYF. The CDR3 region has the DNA TGTGCTAGTGGTTTGGGTACGAATTTCCGGGGGGCCTACGAGCAGTACTTC.

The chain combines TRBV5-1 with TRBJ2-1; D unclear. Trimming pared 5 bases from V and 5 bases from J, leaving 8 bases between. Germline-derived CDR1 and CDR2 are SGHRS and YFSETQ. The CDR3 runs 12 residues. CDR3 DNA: TGCGCCAGCAGTCCTATGGACAATGAGCAGTTCTTC. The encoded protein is CASSPMDNEQFF.

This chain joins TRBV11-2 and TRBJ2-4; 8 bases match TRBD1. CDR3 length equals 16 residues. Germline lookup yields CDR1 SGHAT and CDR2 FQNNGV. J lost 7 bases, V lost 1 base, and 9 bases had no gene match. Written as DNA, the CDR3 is TGTGCCAGCAGCTTAGTGACGGGACAGGTGTTTAACATTCAGTACTTC. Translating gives CASSLVTGQVFNIQYF.

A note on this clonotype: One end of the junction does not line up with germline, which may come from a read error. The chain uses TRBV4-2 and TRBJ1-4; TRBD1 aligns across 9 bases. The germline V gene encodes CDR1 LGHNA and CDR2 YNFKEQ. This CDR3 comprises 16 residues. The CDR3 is CAGSPSGGQGGEKLFF. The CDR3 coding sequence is TGTGCCGGCAGCCCCTCGGGGGGACAGGGAGGCGAAAAACTGTTTTTT.

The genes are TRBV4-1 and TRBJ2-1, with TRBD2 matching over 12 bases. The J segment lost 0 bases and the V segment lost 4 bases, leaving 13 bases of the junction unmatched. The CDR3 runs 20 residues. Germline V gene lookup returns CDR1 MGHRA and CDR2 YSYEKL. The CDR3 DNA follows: TGCGCCAGCAGCCCGGGACTAGCGGGCCATTCCCCTAGCTCCTACAATGAGCAGTTCTTC. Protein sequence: CASSPGLAGHSPSSYNEQFF.

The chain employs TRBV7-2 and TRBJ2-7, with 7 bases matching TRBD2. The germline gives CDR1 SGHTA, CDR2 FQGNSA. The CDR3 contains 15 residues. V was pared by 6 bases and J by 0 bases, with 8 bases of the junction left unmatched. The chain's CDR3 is CASSQTGGFSYEQYF. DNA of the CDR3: TGTGCCAGCAGTCAAACCGGGGGGTTCTCCTACGAGCAGTACTTC.

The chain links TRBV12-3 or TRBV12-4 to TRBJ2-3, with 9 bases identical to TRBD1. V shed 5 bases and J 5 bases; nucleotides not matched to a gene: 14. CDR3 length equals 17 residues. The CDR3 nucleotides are TGTGCCAGCAGTCCCAATTCATGGACAGGGGTTGGAGATACGCAGTATTTT. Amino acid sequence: CASSPNSWTGVGDTQYF.

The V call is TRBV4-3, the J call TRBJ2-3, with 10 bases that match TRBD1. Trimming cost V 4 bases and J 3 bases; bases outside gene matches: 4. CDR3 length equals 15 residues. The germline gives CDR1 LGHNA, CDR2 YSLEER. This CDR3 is CASSRGTGVTDTQYF. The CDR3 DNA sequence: TGCGCCAGCAGCCGCGGGACAGGGGTGACAGATACGCAGTATTTT.

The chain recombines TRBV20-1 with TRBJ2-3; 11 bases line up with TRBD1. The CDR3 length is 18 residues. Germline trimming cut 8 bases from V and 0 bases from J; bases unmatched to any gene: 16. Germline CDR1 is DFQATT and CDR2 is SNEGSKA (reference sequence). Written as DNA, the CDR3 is TGCAGTACTTGGGGACAGGGGGACGCTAGAACTAGCACAGATACGCAGTATTTT. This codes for CSTWGQGDARTSTDTQYF.

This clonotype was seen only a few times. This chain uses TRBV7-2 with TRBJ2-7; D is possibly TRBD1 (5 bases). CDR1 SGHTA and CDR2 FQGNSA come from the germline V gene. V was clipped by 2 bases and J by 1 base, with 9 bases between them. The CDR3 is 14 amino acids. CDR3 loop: CASSLRQTSYEQYF. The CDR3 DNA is TGTGCCAGCAGCTTAAGACAGACTTCCTACGAGCAGTACTTC.

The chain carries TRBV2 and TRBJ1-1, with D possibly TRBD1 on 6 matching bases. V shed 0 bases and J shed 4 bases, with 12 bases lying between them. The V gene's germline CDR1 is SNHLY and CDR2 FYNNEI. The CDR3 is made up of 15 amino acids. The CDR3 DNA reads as TGTGCCAGCAGTGAAGCCGGGGGGGGCAGCACTGAAGCTTTCTTT. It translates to CASSEAGGGSTEAFF.